The 4 T cell receptor beta chains presented below share a single source sample, sequenced in a study of blood T cells in healthy people across ages. A second PCR of roughly 7 to 11 cycles used a sample-barcoded 5' primer and a J-beta primer mix. From the 5' RACE reads, TCRdb called clonotypes with MiXCR, one entry per CDR3 protein. This table holds 1.5 million to 2 million distinct CDR3 sequences, 28% found once. The specimen sequenced was blood. Receptors originate from a woman younger than 45 in good health.

The sample holds a few counts of this clonotype. The chain links TRBV12-3 or TRBV12-4 to TRBJ2-5; maybe TRBD2 (6 bases). The CDR3 is 14 residues long. V gave up 6 bases and J gave up 5 bases, with 16 bases separating them. The CDR3 region is CASRGAPEGETQYF. The CDR3, as DNA: TGTGCCAGCAGAGGGGCCCCGGAGGGGGAGACCCAGTACTTC.

CDR3 sequence: CASSLARGSGGPVETQYF. CDR3 nucleotides: TGTGCCAGCAGCTTAGCGCGGGGAAGCGGGGGGCCGGTAGAGACCCAGTACTTC. The chain has TRBV7-2 and TRBJ2-5, with 9 bases that match TRBD2. V lost 0 bases to trimming and J lost 4 bases; unmatched junction nucleotides: 12. This CDR3 is built from 18 residues. Germline loops: CDR1 SGHTA, CDR2 FQGNSA.

The chain is built from TRBV28 and TRBJ1-2; 9 nucleotides align to TRBD1. The CDR3 spans 13 residues. V lost 7 bases and J lost 8; bases outside the gene matches: 8. Germline V CDR1 and CDR2: MDHEN, SYDVKM. CDR3 DNA sequence: TGTGCCAGCACCGCGGACGGGACAGGGGGCTACACCTTC. Encoded protein: CASTADGTGGYTF.

Regarding this clonotype: Being one base from a much bigger clone, this may be a read error. The chain carries TRBV4-2 and TRBJ2-2, with TRBD2 identical over 8 bases. CDR1 and CDR2 (germline): LGHNA, YNFKEQ. CDR3 size: 18 residues. The CDR3 DNA sequence: TGTGCCAGCGGCCAAGACGGGGGGGCTACGTACGATGCCGGGGAGCTGTTTTTT. Translation: CASGQDGGATYDAGELFF.